This T cell receptor beta chain is drawn from a study of T cells in Graves' hyperthyroidism and ophthalmopathy. The CDR3 regions of TCR beta were amplified from RNA transcripts. The study used the HTBI primer set for a first-round RT-PCR of the TCR CDR3. MiXCR, run by TCRdb on the multiplex PCR reads, gives a single entry per CDR3 protein. The sample lists about 690,000 distinct CDR3 sequences; about 18% were seen once. Trimming shortened V by 4 bases and J by 2 bases, and 18 bases separated the two germline ends. The CDR3 is 17 amino acids. The germline gives CDR1 SGHRS, CDR2 YFSETQ. The V gene is TRBV5-1, the J gene TRBJ1-4; TRBD1 might be the D (6 bases). This TCR was sampled from a man aged 45-65 years with Graves' hyperthyroidism. The specimen sequenced was blood. The CDR3 loop is CASSLHREAGTNEKLFF. CDR3 sequence (DNA): TGCGCCAGCAGCCTGCACAGGGAAGCGGGGACTAATGAAAAACTGTTTTTT.